This T cell receptor beta chain was sequenced during a study of cytomegalovirus exposure and HLA in healthy donors. The study's findings and limits: The study recorded over 150 TCR beta chains that were cytomegalovirus-associated. In a later analysis, compared with equally common non-associated chains, HLA-associated beta chains were more expanded.

Worth noting for this clone: Its antigen is currently unknown.

The PCR was carried out with 60 Vbeta primers and 13 Jbeta primers. Here immunoSEQ multiplex PCR was the method, and the copy in TCRdb shows in-frame clones only, minus some. The sample yields under 150,000 clones, 75% to 85% seen once. The CDR3 loop spans 13 amino acids. With 5 bases removed from V and 0 bases from J, the gap between germline ends came to 7 bases. Germline-derived CDR1 and CDR2 are KGHSH and LQKENI. The origin of this receptor is a woman aged 50 to 60 in good health and CMV-seropositive. What was sequenced was PBMCs. The chain has TRBV18 and TRBJ1-2; D might be TRBD1 (5 bases). DNA for the CDR3: TGTGCCAGCTCAGACAGAGCTAACTATGGCTACACCTTC. Residues: CASSDRANYGYTF.